The T cell receptor beta chain under discussion was sequenced for a study of T cell responses to AZD1222 COVID-19 vaccine. Findings of the study overall: Across spike, vaccine-associated CD4 TCRs were found, dominant at 160-218 and 743-854. The donors showed a predominance of white British ancestry and of females, with possible underestimation of clonal diversity. Increases in Spike-specific TCR breadth and depth were seen after two AZD1222 doses.

Using immunoSEQ multiplex PCR, the repertoire was profiled, and TCRdb retains in-frame clones only, with some absent. The table has about 180,000 clones, 85% to 95% seen once. The germline V gene has CDR1 LNHDA and CDR2 SQIVND (reference sequence). Trimming took 3 bases from V and 4 from J, leaving 16 bases between them. This CDR3 contains 16 residues. To note about this clone: Its antigen is undetermined.

This rearrangement joins TRBV19 to TRBJ2-1, with a weak D call TRBD2 (7 bases). The source material was peripheral blood, sampled 28 days after the second dose of the MenACWY control vaccine. This clonotype was sampled from an adult who received the MenACWY meningococcal vaccine as a control. The CDR3 region has the DNA TGTGCCAGTAGTATTTTGGGGGGGGGCGGATACAATGAGCAGTTCTTC. It specifies CASSILGGGGYNEQFF. The whole variable domain, filled in from reference TRBV19 and TRBJ2-1, reads DGGITQSPKYLFRKEGQNVTLSCEQNLNHDAMYWYRQDPGQGLRLIYYSQIVNDFQKGDIAEGYSVSREKKESFPLTVTSAQKNPTAFYLCASSILGGGGYNEQFFGPGTRLTVL.